The present T cell receptor (beta chain) was sequenced within a study of cytomegalovirus exposure and HLA in healthy donors. Across the whole study: Of the donors genotyped, several hundred in all, about 80% fell in the Caucasian-associated ancestry cluster.

Germline values: CDR1 SGHRS, CDR2 YFSETQ. V was pared by 2 bases and J by 8 bases, with 9 bases of the junction left unmatched. The CDR3 has 15 residues. The PCR made use of 60 Vbeta and 13 Jbeta primers. Clones were read by immunoSEQ multiplex PCR, and TCRdb kept only the in-frame ones, dropping some. Seen here are some 220,000 clones, around 83% observed once, and the top ten hold 0.2% to 0.3%. This clonotype was sampled from a girl aged 2 to 9 in good health and CMV-seronegative. Sequencing used PBMCs. The chain uses TRBV5-1 and TRBJ2-1, with 8 bases matching TRBD1. CDR3 amino acids: CASSLLRDRTYEQFF. The DNA for the CDR3 is TGCGCCAGCAGCTTACTAAGGGACAGGACCTATGAGCAGTTCTTC.